This T cell receptor (beta chain) is drawn from a study of cytomegalovirus exposure and HLA in healthy donors. In regard to this clone: No antigen is known for it.

The V end lost 3 bases, the J end lost 14 bases, and 15 bases lay between the germline ends. Germline-derived CDR1 and CDR2 are SGHTS and YDEGEE. The CDR3 contains 12 residues. Study-level findings and limits: Serostatus for CMV was the only available immune exposure information. A previous analysis found most TCR beta V segments productive roughly 87% or roughly 30% of the time.

Primers: 60 Vbeta forward and 13 Jbeta reverse. Only in-frame clones appear in the TCRdb table, and some are missing; sequencing was by immunoSEQ multiplex PCR. Among fewer than 250,000 clones, about 78% were seen once, and the ten largest hold 3% to 4%. The V gene is TRBV5-8, the J gene TRBJ2-1, with D maybe TRBD1 (6 bases). The sample comprised PBMCs. This sequence was found in a male donor in good health and CMV-seronegative. CDR3 protein: CASSSTGQMKFF. The DNA for the CDR3 is TGTGCCAGCAGCTCAACAGGGCAGATGAAGTTCTTC.